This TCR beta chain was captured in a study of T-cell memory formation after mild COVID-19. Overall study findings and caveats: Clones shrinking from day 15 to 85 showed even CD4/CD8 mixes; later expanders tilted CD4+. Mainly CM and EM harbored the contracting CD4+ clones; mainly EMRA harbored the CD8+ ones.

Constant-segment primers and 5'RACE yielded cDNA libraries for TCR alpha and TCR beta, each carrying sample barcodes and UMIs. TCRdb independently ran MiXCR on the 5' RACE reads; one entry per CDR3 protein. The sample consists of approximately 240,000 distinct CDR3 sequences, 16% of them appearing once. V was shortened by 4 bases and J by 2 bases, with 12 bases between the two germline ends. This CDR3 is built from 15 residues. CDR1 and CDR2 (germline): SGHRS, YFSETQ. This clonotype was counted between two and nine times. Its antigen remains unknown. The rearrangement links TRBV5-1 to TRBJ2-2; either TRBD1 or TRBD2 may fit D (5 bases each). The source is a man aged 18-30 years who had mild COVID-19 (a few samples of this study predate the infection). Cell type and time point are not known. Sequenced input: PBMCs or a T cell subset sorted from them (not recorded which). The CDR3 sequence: CASSLGAVNTGELFF. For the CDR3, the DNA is TGCGCCAGCAGCCTCGGGGCGGTTAACACCGGGGAGCTGTTTTTT.